The 9 T cell receptor beta chains below come from one sample, sequenced in a study of cytomegalovirus exposure and HLA in healthy donors. In the PCR, 60 Vbeta and 13 Jbeta primers were used. Sequencing was performed with immunoSEQ multiplex PCR; in TCRdb, only in-frame clones are kept and a portion is missing. The table for this sample gives approximately 110,000 clones. The sample comprised PBMCs. Receptor source: a man between 18 and 35 years old in good health and CMV-seronegative.

This sequence joins TRBV27 and TRBJ2-7; possible D gene TRBD2, 6 bases. The germline V gene encodes CDR1 MNHEY and CDR2 SMNVEV (reference sequence). The CDR3 runs to 16 residues. V lost 2 bases to trimming and J lost 2 bases, with 16 bases between them. The CDR3 DNA is TGTGCCAGCAGTTTACGGTTTCCGGGGACTGCCTACGAGCAGTACTTC. Translated: CASSLRFPGTAYEQYF.

The genes are TRBV30 and TRBJ1-2; tentative D call: TRBD1 (6 bases). The length of the CDR3 is 16 residues. V shed 3 bases and J shed 4 bases, with 21 bases lying between them. Looked up from germline, CDR1 is GTSNPN and CDR2 is SVGIG (reference sequence). CDR3 loop: CAWRAKRGQSFYGYTF. The CDR3 DNA reads TGTGCCTGGAGGGCCAAAAGAGGACAGAGTTTCTATGGCTACACCTTC.

The chain links TRBV9 to TRBJ1-3; 8 nucleotides align to TRBD1. Germline lookup yields CDR1 SGDLS and CDR2 YYNGEE. The CDR3 extends over 16 amino acids. With 3 bases clipped from V and 0 bases from J, the junction kept 5 bases outside the gene matches. CDR3 in amino acids: CASSAWDRSSGNTIYF. The CDR3 nucleotides are TGTGCCAGCAGCGCCTGGGACAGGAGCTCTGGAAACACCATATATTTT.

The V gene is TRBV5-1, the J gene TRBJ2-1, with D possibly being TRBD2 (6 bases). Trimming left V 4 bases short and J 6 bases short, with 20 bases between. This CDR3 region has 16 residues. Per the germline V gene, CDR1 is SGHRS and CDR2 is YFSETQ. CDR3 DNA sequence: TGCGCCAGCAGCCTAACCTCGACTAGTTCTCTCAATGAGCAGTTCTTC. Amino acid sequence: CASSLTSTSSLNEQFF.

This chain connects TRBV6-1 to TRBJ2-7; tentatively, D is TRBD1 (6 bases). Trimming pared 1 base from V and 2 bases from J, leaving 6 bases between. In germline, CDR1 is MNHNS, CDR2 SASEGT. There are 13 residues in the CDR3. CDR3 DNA sequence: TGTGCCAGCAGTGAAGACAGGGCCTACGAGCAGTACTTC. The encoded protein is CASSEDRAYEQYF.

The chain links TRBV6-1 to TRBJ2-7, with a possible D match to TRBD1 (7 bases). The CDR3 is 14 residues long. Germline V CDR1 and CDR2: MNHNS, SASEGT. V lost 6 bases, J lost 3 bases, and 15 bases lay in between. DNA of the CDR3: TGTGCCAGCAGGGAGGGGACAGCGAACTACGAGCAGTACTTC. Its translation is CASREGTANYEQYF.

This rearrangement joins TRBV6-1 to TRBJ1-2; D unresolved. CDR3 length: 16 residues. Trimming left V 3 bases short and J 3 bases short, with 17 bases between. The germline CDR1 and CDR2 sequences are MNHNS and SASEGT. CDR3 bases: TGTGCCAGCAGTGAGTCTGTAGTGCCCTCTTACTATGGCTACACCTTC. This encodes CASSESVVPSYYGYTF.

The rearrangement uses TRBV7-3 and TRBJ1-2, with 8 bases lining up with TRBD1. Germline V gives CDR1 SGHTA, CDR2 FQGTGA. V was clipped by 5 bases and J by 4 bases; unmatched bases: 6. This CDR3 is 14 amino acids long. The DNA for the CDR3 is TGTGCCAGCAGCCAACCGGGACAGGTCTATGGCTACACCTTC. It translates to CASSQPGQVYGYTF.

The chain combines TRBV6-5 with TRBJ2-7, with D perhaps matching TRBD2 (6 bases). V lost 5 bases to trimming and J lost 2 bases, with 16 bases between them. Germline V lookup: CDR1 MNHEY, CDR2 SVGAGI. The length of the CDR3 is 15 residues. CDR3 loop: CASSPIGEAAYEQYF. In DNA form, the CDR3 reads TGTGCCAGCAGTCCAATAGGGGAGGCGGCCTACGAGCAGTACTTC.